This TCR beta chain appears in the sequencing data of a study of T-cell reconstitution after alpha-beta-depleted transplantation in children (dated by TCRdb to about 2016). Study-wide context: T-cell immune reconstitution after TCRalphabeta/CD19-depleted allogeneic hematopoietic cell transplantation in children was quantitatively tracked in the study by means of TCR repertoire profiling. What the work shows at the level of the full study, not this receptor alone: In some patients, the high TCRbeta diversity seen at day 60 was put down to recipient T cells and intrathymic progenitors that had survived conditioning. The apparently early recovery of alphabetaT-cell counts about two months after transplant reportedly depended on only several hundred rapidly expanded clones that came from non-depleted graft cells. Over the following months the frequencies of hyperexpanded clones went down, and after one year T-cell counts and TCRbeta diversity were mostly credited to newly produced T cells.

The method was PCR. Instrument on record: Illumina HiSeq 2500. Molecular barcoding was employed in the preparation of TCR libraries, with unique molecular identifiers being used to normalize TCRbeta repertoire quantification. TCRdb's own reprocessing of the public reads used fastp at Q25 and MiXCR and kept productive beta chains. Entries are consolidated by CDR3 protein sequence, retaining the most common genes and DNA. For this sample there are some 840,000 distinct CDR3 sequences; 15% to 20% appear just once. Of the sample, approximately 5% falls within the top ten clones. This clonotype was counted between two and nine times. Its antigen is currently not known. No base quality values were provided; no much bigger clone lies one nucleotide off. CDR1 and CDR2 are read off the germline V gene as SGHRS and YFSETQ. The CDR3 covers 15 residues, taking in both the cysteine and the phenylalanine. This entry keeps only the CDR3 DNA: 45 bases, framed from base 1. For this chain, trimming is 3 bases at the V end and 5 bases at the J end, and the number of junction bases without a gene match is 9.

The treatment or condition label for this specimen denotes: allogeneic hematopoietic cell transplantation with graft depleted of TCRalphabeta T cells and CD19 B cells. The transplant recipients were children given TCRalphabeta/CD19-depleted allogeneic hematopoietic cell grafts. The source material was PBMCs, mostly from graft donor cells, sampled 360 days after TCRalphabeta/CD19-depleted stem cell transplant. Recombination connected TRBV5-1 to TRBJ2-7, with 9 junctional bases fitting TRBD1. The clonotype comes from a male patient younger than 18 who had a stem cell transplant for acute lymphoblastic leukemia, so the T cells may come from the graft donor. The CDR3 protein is CASSSFGTGRNEQYF. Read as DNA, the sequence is TGCGCCAGCAGCTCATTTGGGACAGGGAGAAACGAGCAGTACTTC.